This TCR beta chain stems from a study of vaccination and CD4 T cells after COVID-19. As for this clonotype: What it binds is not known.

Treatment indicated: approximately nine-day PBMC culture with coronavirus spike peptide pools or control peptides (ViraFEST assay). Cultured CD4+ T cells had their DNA profiled by the Oncomine TCR Beta short-read assay. TCRdb reanalysed the PCR reads using MiXCR and keeps one entry per CDR3 protein. The data contain about 5,100 distinct CDR3 sequences, about 25% of them singletons. Sequencing used CD4+ T cells from blood, cultured in vitro, obtained after SARS-CoV-2 vaccination. This receptor was taken from a human donor who had recovered from COVID-19.

The CDR3 nucleotides are TGTGCCAGCAGTTTACGCAGACTAGCGGGGGGTAAATTATCTAGCACAGATACGCAGTATTTT. This translates into CASSLRRLAGGKLSSTDTQYF. The chain links TRBV27 to TRBJ2-3; 13 bases are shared with TRBD2. V lost 2 bases, J lost 0 bases, and 14 bases stayed unmatched. The CDR3 extends over 21 amino acids. CDR1 MNHEY and CDR2 SMNVEV come from the germline V gene (reference sequence).